This is a list of T cell receptor beta chains from one sample in a study of vaccination and CD4 T cells after COVID-19. These receptors' targets are unknown. TCRdb re-derived calls from the PCR reads in MiXCR, one entry per CDR3 protein. The sample contains some 10,000 distinct CDR3 sequences, 55% to 70% of which appear only once. The sample comprised CD4+ T cells from blood, cultured in vitro. The receptors shown here come from a human donor who had recovered from COVID-19. CDR3s include the opening cysteine and the closing phenylalanine or tryptophan. A D gene is named only where the DNA matches it firmly. Clone size, where shown, is once, few, many, or a class for clones that have expanded.

d_call	cdr3_length	v_call	j_call	clone_size	cdr3_nt	cdr3_aa
TRBD1	14	TRBV30	TRBJ1-5	few	TGTGCCTGGAGAACAGGGGGACCCAATCAGCCCCAGCATTTT	CAWRTGGPNQPQHF
NA	16	TRBV2	TRBJ1-1	NA	TGTGCCAGCAGTGAAGGGAGTGTTGGGGTGAACACTGAAGCTTTCTTT	CASSEGSVGVNTEAFF
NA	13	TRBV2	TRBJ1-2	few	TGTGCCAGCACCCTCAGGGAAAGATATGGCTACACCTTC	CASTLRERYGYTF
NA	15	TRBV2	TRBJ1-6	few	TGTGCCAGCAGTGAAAGCCAGGGGTATAATTCACCCCTCCACTTT	CASSESQGYNSPLHF
NA	14	TRBV12-3/TRBV12-4	TRBJ2-3	NA	TGTGCCAGCACCCCCAGTGGTCTAACCGATACGCAGTATTTT	CASTPSGLTDTQYF
NA	14	TRBV29-1	TRBJ1-1	NA	TGCAGCGTTGAACTGGGGCAGGGGCGCACTGAAGCTTTCTTT	CSVELGQGRTEAFF
NA	15	TRBV5-1	TRBJ2-1	NA	TGCGCCAGCAGCTTGGTTGGCAACTCCTACAATGAGCAGTTCTTC	CASSLVGNSYNEQFF
NA	12	TRBV2	TRBJ1-5	once	TGTGCCAGCAGTCAACGGGGACAGCCCCAGCATTTT	CASSQRGQPQHF
NA	15	TRBV30	TRBJ1-2	NA	TGTGCCTGGAGGCCCCGCCTTGTATTGAACTATGGCTACACCTTC	CAWRPRLVLNYGYTF
NA	15	TRBV30	TRBJ1-5	NA	TGTGCCTGGGGTCGGCGGACAGCGCTTAATCAGCCCCAGCATTTT	CAWGRRTALNQPQHF
NA	13	TRBV5-1	TRBJ1-5	NA	TGCGCCAGCAGCTTGGATGGCAATCAGCCCCAGCATTTT	CASSLDGNQPQHF
NA	15	TRBV2	TRBJ2-3	NA	TGTGCCAGCAGTGCCCAGGGCGGGGAGCTAGATACGCAGTATTTT	CASSAQGGELDTQYF
TRBD2	16	TRBV6-1	TRBJ2-5	few	TGTGCCAGCTGGTTTCGCGGGGGGGCCCGCCAAGAGACCCAGTACTTC	CASWFRGGARQETQYF
NA	17	TRBV10-3	TRBJ1-1	few	TGTGCCATCAGTGACCCATTGGGACAATCAGTGAAAACTGAAGCTTTCTTT	CAISDPLGQSVKTEAFF
TRBD1	13	TRBV29-1	TRBJ2-7	NA	TGCAGCGCCCTGGACAGGGATACATACGAGCAGTACTTC	CSALDRDTYEQYF
TRBD1	15	TRBV7-2	TRBJ1-3	NA	TGTGCCAGCAGCGGGACAGGGGGCACTGGAAACACCATATATTTT	CASSGTGGTGNTIYF
TRBD1	17	TRBV6-1	TRBJ1-3	NA	TGTGCCAGCAGTGAGTGGACAGGGAAGGTCTCTGGAAACACCATATATTTT	CASSEWTGKVSGNTIYF
NA	15	TRBV15	TRBJ1-5	NA	TGTGCCACCAGCAGAGATCGAGGGCTTCCTCAGCCCCAGCATTTT	CATSRDRGLPQPQHF
TRBD1	18	TRBV24-1	TRBJ2-1	NA	TGTGCCACCAGTGATAGGCCCCGACCGGGACAGGGTCGCGATGAGCAGTTCTTC	CATSDRPRPGQGRDEQFF
TRBD1	15	TRBV5-4	TRBJ2-7	NA	TGTGCCAGCAGCTTAGGGACAGGGAGCTCCTACGAGCAGTACTTC	CASSLGTGSSYEQYF
TRBD2	15	TRBV19	TRBJ2-7	NA	TGTGCCAGTAGTACCCTAGCGGGGGCACCCTACGAGCAGTACTTC	CASSTLAGAPYEQYF
NA	11	TRBV20-1	TRBJ1-2	few	TGCAGTGCAATACCGAACTATGGCTACACCTTC	CSAIPNYGYTF
NA	11	TRBV2	TRBJ1-2	NA	TGTGCCAGCAACAGTTTCTATGGCTACACCTTC	CASNSFYGYTF
NA	14	TRBV11-1	TRBJ2-5	few	TGTGCCAGTACAAGAGATAGGGGGTACGAGACCCAGTACTTC	CASTRDRGYETQYF
NA	17	TRBV27	TRBJ1-4	NA	TGTGCCAGCAGTTCCCTCGAGGGGGGCACAACTAATGAAAAACTGTTTTTT	CASSSLEGGTTNEKLFF
NA	16	TRBV5-5	TRBJ1-6	NA	TGTGCCAGCAGCTTGGAGGGCCGGTCCTATAATTCACCCCTCCACTTT	CASSLEGRSYNSPLHF
TRBD1	13	TRBV6-2/TRBV6-3	TRBJ2-1	NA	TGTGCCAGCAGCTCGGGACAGTGCAATGAGCAGTTCTTC	CASSSGQCNEQFF
TRBD1	13	TRBV20-1	TRBJ1-1	few	TGCAGTGCTAGTTATGGGACAGGGGTCGGTTTCTTCTTT	CSASYGTGVGFFF
TRBD1	13	TRBV11-2	TRBJ1-3	NA	TGTGCCAGCAGCTTCACAGGGGAGGACACCATATATTTT	CASSFTGEDTIYF
NA	13	TRBV12-3/TRBV12-4	TRBJ2-7	NA	TGTGCCAGCAGTTTAGGGAGCCCCTACGAGCAGTACTTC	CASSLGSPYEQYF
NA	14	TRBV19	TRBJ1-2	NA	TGTGCCAGTAGTCGAGGGGATCTGAACTATGGCTACACCTTC	CASSRGDLNYGYTF
NA	17	TRBV11-3	TRBJ1-1	few	TGTGCCAGCAGCTTAACCCTTATCGGGACACCGAACACTGAAGCTTTCTTT	CASSLTLIGTPNTEAFF
NA	16	TRBV2	TRBJ1-1	NA	TGTGCCAGCAGTGAAGGGCTGGGAGCTCCGGGCACTGAAGCTTTCTTT	CASSEGLGAPGTEAFF
NA	16	TRBV12-3/TRBV12-4	TRBJ1-3	NA	TGTGCCAGCAGTTTAGCAGCACGGGCGATCGGAAACACCATATATTTT	CASSLAARAIGNTIYF
TRBD2	18	TRBV20-1	TRBJ2-2	NA	TGCAGTGCTAGACGATCGCGACTAGCCACTCTTAACACCGGGGAGCTGTTTTTT	CSARRSRLATLNTGELFF
NA	18	TRBV6-5	TRBJ1-3	NA	TGTGCCAGCAGTTACAGATACCGGCGAGGGGGGGCTGGAAACACCATATATTTT	CASSYRYRRGGAGNTIYF
NA	16	TRBV6-5	TRBJ2-5	few	TGTGCCAGCAGTTACTCTCTGAGGGACACGGAAGAGACCCAGTACTTC	CASSYSLRDTEETQYF
NA	17	TRBV6-2/TRBV6-3	TRBJ1-2	NA	TGTGCCAGCAGTCGAACTCAGGGAGTTGGGAGTAACTATGGCTACACCTTC	CASSRTQGVGSNYGYTF
NA	14	TRBV20-1	TRBJ2-5	few	TGCAGTGCTAGAGACGGTCAGCGGGTGGAGACCCAGTACTTC	CSARDGQRVETQYF
NA	15	TRBV20-1	TRBJ2-3	NA	TGCAGTGCCGGAGGGTTGGGTTGGAGCACAGATACGCAGTATTTT	CSAGGLGWSTDTQYF